The 19 T cell receptor beta chains reported below all come from one sample, sequenced in a study of blood T cell repertoires in COVID-19. Data came from immunoSEQ multiplex PCR; TCRdb stores just in-frame clones and leaves some out. This table holds some 200,000 clones, 80% found once. Sequencing used peripheral blood. All receptors come from a woman aged 65 to 85 with acute or convalescent COVID-19.

J is TRBJ1-6 and V is TRBV7-9; perhaps TRBD1 as D (6 bases). The length of the CDR3 is 15 residues. V lost 7 bases and J 4 bases, leaving 14 bases between the germline ends. Germline V gene lookup returns CDR1 SEHNR and CDR2 FQNEAQ (reference sequence). As DNA, the CDR3 is TGTGCCAGCAAACAACAGGGCCTATATAATTCACCCCTCCACTTT. It translates to CASKQQGLYNSPLHF.

This chain joins TRBV6-1 and TRBJ1-4, with D maybe TRBD1 (6 bases). The V gene lost 0 bases and the J gene lost 7 bases, with 15 bases spanning the gap. Germline CDR1 MNHNS, CDR2 SASEGT. The CDR3 loop spans 16 amino acids. CDR3: CASSEAGADRSEKLFF. The CDR3 nucleotides are TGTGCCAGCAGTGAAGCGGGGGCAGATCGCTCTGAAAAACTGTTTTTT.

The V call is TRBV19, the J call TRBJ2-7, with D unresolved. The V end was cut by 3 bases, the J end by 2 bases, with 8 bases between. From germline, CDR1 is LNHDA and CDR2 SQIVND (reference sequence). This CDR3 has 13 amino acids. CDR3 coding DNA: TGTGCCAGTAGTATCGGTGGAGCCTACGAGCAGTACTTC. Its protein product is CASSIGGAYEQYF.

The chain is built from TRBV5-1 and TRBJ1-2, with 9 nucleotides matching TRBD1. The V gene's germline CDR1 is SGHRS and CDR2 YFSETQ. The CDR3 is 14 amino acids. V was pared by 4 bases and J by 6 bases, with 7 bases of the junction left unmatched. The DNA of the CDR3 is TGCGCCAGCAGCACCGGGACAGGGATGGATGGCTACACCTTC. This translates into CASSTGTGMDGYTF.

The genes are TRBV27 and TRBJ2-7; 8 nucleotides agree with TRBD1. The CDR3 contains 15 residues. V shed 4 bases, J shed 6 bases, and the junction held 11 bases outside the gene matches. CDR1 is MNHEY, CDR2 SMNVEV, per germline (reference sequence). The CDR3 loop is CASSSDRGRTGEQYF. Written as DNA, the CDR3 is TGTGCCAGCAGTTCTGACAGGGGAAGAACGGGCGAGCAGTACTTC.

The chain is built from TRBV7-6 and TRBJ1-2; D might be TRBD1 (6 bases). Germline V gene sequence: CDR1 SGHVS, CDR2 FNYEAQ. CDR3 length equals 15 residues. V lost 4 bases, J lost 4 bases, and 16 bases lay in between. CDR3 coding DNA: TGTGCCAGCAGCTCTAGAACAGGGCCTCTCTATGGCTACACCTTC. Its translation is CASSSRTGPLYGYTF.

This chain links TRBV5-1 with TRBJ2-3; weak D call: TRBD2 (5 bases). The germline gives CDR1 SGHRS, CDR2 YFSETQ. V was pared by 2 bases and J by 0 bases, with 10 bases between. The CDR3 consists of 15 residues. Here the CDR3 DNA reads TGCGCCAGCAGCTTCGGGGATCCTAGCACAGATACGCAGTATTTT. Translation: CASSFGDPSTDTQYF.

Only one count was recorded for this clone. V and J are TRBV28 and TRBJ2-3, with 7 bases lining up with TRBD2. The germline V gene has CDR1 MDHEN and CDR2 SYDVKM. The CDR3 spans 14 residues. V was pared by 7 bases and J by 2 bases, with 6 bases of the junction left unmatched. The CDR3 region has the DNA TGTGCCAGCAAAGAGCGGGAACCCACAGATACGCAGTATTTT. This encodes CASKEREPTDTQYF.

The chain uses TRBV6-5 and TRBJ1-3; D gene ambiguous. V lost 4 bases and J lost 2, with 9 bases in between. The CDR3 is made up of 14 amino acids. CDR1 MNHEY and CDR2 SVGAGI come from the germline V gene. The CDR3 protein is CASSLEGTGNTIYF. CDR3 coding DNA: TGTGCCAGCAGTTTAGAGGGAACTGGAAACACCATATATTTT.

V and J are TRBV19 and TRBJ1-6; D is unclear. Germline V gene lookup returns CDR1 LNHDA and CDR2 SQIVND (reference sequence). The CDR3 sequence is 15 residues long. V lost 0 bases to trimming and J lost 8 bases, with 11 bases between them. The chain's CDR3 is CASSIDLGGYSPLHF. The CDR3 DNA reads as TGTGCCAGTAGTATAGATCTTGGAGGGTATTCACCCCTCCACTTT.

This clone showed up just once. This chain connects TRBV2 to TRBJ1-5; TRBD1 aligns across 9 bases. The germline V gene has CDR1 SNHLY and CDR2 FYNNEI. The CDR3 covers 13 residues. Trimming took 6 bases from V and 7 from J; bases not matched to a gene: 4. The CDR3, as DNA: TGTGCCAGCAGGCAGACAGGGGGGCAGCCCCAGCATTTT. It specifies CASRQTGGQPQHF.

This clone was detected only a few times. J is TRBJ1-6 and V is TRBV6-1; 7 bases map to TRBD1. This CDR3 has 16 amino acids. V shed 3 bases, J shed 3 bases, and the junction held 5 bases outside the gene matches. Germline CDR1 is MNHNS and CDR2 is SASEGT. In DNA form, the CDR3 reads TGTGCCAGCAGTGACAGGACAGGTTTCTATAATTCACCCCTCCACTTT. This gives the protein CASSDRTGFYNSPLHF.

This clone occurred a few times. The chain recombines TRBV5-4 with TRBJ1-1; 9 bases are a match to TRBD1. V shed 2 bases and J 4 bases; nucleotides not matched to a gene: 3. CDR1 and CDR2 (germline): SGHNT, YYREEE (reference sequence). The CDR3 has 14 amino acids. CDR3 sequence: CASSFGQGTTEAFF. CDR3 bases: TGTGCCAGCAGCTTCGGACAGGGGACCACTGAAGCTTTCTTT.

The chain joins TRBV24-1 to TRBJ2-2; 8 bases line up with TRBD2. V gave up 4 bases and J gave up 4 bases; unmatched junction bases: 10. CDR3 size: 17 residues. Germline assignment: CDR1 KGHDR and CDR2 SFDVKD. In DNA form, the CDR3 reads TGTGCCACCAGTGAGACGGGGGGGGCAGGTGGCACCGGGGAGCTGTTTTTT. Translated, it gives CATSETGGAGGTGELFF.

V is TRBV5-1 and J is TRBJ2-1, with D tentatively TRBD2 (7 bases). There are 16 residues in the CDR3. V was shortened by 0 bases and J by 7 bases, with 17 bases between the two germline ends. Germline V lookup: CDR1 SGHRS, CDR2 YFSETQ. The CDR3 bases are TGCGCCAGCAGCTTGGCAGGGACACCCGGGGGGAATGAGCAGTTCTTC. It encodes CASSLAGTPGGNEQFF. The full variable domain, rest sourced from reference TRBV5-1 and TRBJ2-1, is KAGVTQTPRYLIKTRGQQVTLSCSPISGHRSVSWYQQTPGQGLQFLFEYFSETQRNKGNFPGRFSGRQFSNSRSEMNVSTLELGDSALYLCASSLAGTPGGNEQFFGPGTRLTVL.

This clone was detected many times. V gene TRBV5-1 combines with J gene TRBJ2-5; TRBD2 agrees at 11 bases. The V and J ends lost 5 bases and 7 bases, in that order; junction bases with no gene match: 10. This CDR3 contains 15 residues. Germline CDR1 is SGHRS and CDR2 is YFSETQ. CDR3 amino acids: CASSFGTSGSGTQYF. DNA of the CDR3: TGCGCCAGCAGTTTCGGGACTAGCGGCTCCGGGACCCAGTACTTC.

The J gene is TRBJ2-7, the V gene TRBV10-1; maybe TRBD1 (6 bases). From germline, CDR1 is WNHNN and CDR2 SYGVQD (reference sequence). The V end lost 2 bases, the J end lost 3 bases, and 8 bases lay between the germline ends. This CDR3 has 13 residues. This CDR3 reads CASSEIGGYEQYF. The CDR3 region has the DNA TGCGCCAGCAGTGAGATAGGGGGCTACGAGCAGTACTTC.

The V gene is TRBV6-1, the J gene TRBJ1-1, with D possibly matching TRBD1 (6 bases). The germline CDR1 and CDR2 sequences are MNHNS and SASEGT. V lost 1 base and J lost 6, with 15 bases in between. The length of the CDR3 is 15 residues. The CDR3 DNA is TGTGCCAGCAGTGAAGTTGGTAGGGGACATCCTGAAGCTTTCTTT. It translates to CASSEVGRGHPEAFF.

The chain carries TRBV18 and TRBJ2-3, with D perhaps TRBD2 (6 bases). In germline, CDR1 is KGHSH, CDR2 LQKENI. Trimming shortened V by 5 bases and J by 5 bases, and 14 bases separated the two germline ends. CDR3 length: 14 amino acids. CDR3 nucleotides: TGTGCCAGCTCATCGAGGTTGGGGGGAGATACGCAGTATTTT. This codes for CASSSRLGGDTQYF.